One and the same sample provided the 14 T cell receptor beta chains below, sequenced in a study of blood T cells in healthy people across ages. The authors ran a second PCR of roughly 6 to 12 cycles using a sample-barcoded 5' primer and a J-beta primer mix. MiXCR was run by TCRdb on the 5' RACE reads, yielding one entry per CDR3 protein. The sample consists of 600,000 or so distinct CDR3 sequences, about 21% of them appearing once. The sequenced sample was blood. The receptor source for this set is a man aged 65 to 79 in good health.

This clonotype was counted only a few times. This rearrangement joins TRBV20-1 to TRBJ2-7; D remains unclear. The germline V gene encodes CDR1 DFQATT and CDR2 SNEGSKA (reference sequence). Trimming shortened V by 6 bases and J by 4 bases, and 10 bases separated the two germline ends. CDR3 length equals 11 residues. CDR3 protein: CSATALYEQYF. Here the CDR3 DNA reads TGCAGTGCAACAGCGTTATACGAGCAGTACTTC.

This clonotype came up a few times. The V gene is TRBV4-1, the J gene TRBJ2-1; D possibly matches TRBD1 or TRBD2 (5 bases each). V dropped 0 bases and J dropped 6 bases, with 12 bases sitting between them. The CDR3 runs to 15 residues. From germline, CDR1 is MGHRA and CDR2 YSYEKL. In nucleotides, the CDR3 is TGCGCCAGCAGCCAAGACGAGGGGCATAGCAATGAGCAGTTCTTC. It is translated as CASSQDEGHSNEQFF.

This clonotype was seen only a few times. J is TRBJ2-3 and V is TRBV15; a possible D gene is TRBD1 (6 bases). The CDR3 is 13 amino acids. CDR1 and CDR2 (germline): LNHNV, YYDKDF (reference sequence). Deletions cut 7 bases from V and 1 base from J, with 9 bases between. CDR3: CATTQGGTDTQYF. CDR3 DNA: TGTGCCACCACACAGGGAGGCACAGATACGCAGTATTTT. Supplemented by reference TRBV15 and TRBJ2-3, the full variable domain reads DAMVIQNPRYQVTQFGKPVTLSCSQTLNHNVMYWYQQKSSQAPKLLFHYYDKDFNNEADTPDNFQSRRPNTSFCFLDIRSPGLGDTAMYLCATTQGGTDTQYFGPGTRLTVL.

The chain combines TRBV21-1 with TRBJ2-7; the table calls TRBD1, which could not be checked here. TRBV21-1 is a listed pseudogene. This CDR3 spans 16 amino acids. The CDR3 region is CASSKAQDRGHYEQYF. Here the CDR3 DNA reads TGTGCCAGCAGCAAAGCCCAGGACAGGGGGCATTACGAGCAGTACTTC.

This chain's CDR3 is CAISESLGSNTEAFF. The CDR3 coding sequence is TGTGCCATCAGTGAGTCGTTAGGCAGCAACACTGAAGCTTTCTTT. The chain combines TRBV10-3 with TRBJ1-1, with D unclear. The germline V gene encodes CDR1 ENHRY and CDR2 SYGVKD. This CDR3 contains 15 residues. V was cut by 0 bases and J by 2 bases, with 10 bases left in between.

The rearrangement joins TRBV5-1 to TRBJ1-1, with D hard to call. V shed 0 bases and J shed 4 bases, with 7 bases lying between them. The germline CDR1 and CDR2 sequences are SGHRS and YFSETQ. CDR3 length: 13 amino acids. CDR3 nucleotide sequence: TGCGCCAGCAGCTTGGCCGGGTTCACTGAAGCTTTCTTT. This codes for CASSLAGFTEAFF.

The chain combines TRBV29-1 with TRBJ2-1, with TRBD2 matching 8 bases. Germline V gene sequence: CDR1 SQVTM, CDR2 ANQGSEA. V shed 2 bases, J shed 12 bases, and the junction held 6 bases outside the gene matches. CDR3 length equals 12 residues. The CDR3 DNA is TGCAGCGTTGAACTGGGACTAGAAGGGCAGTTCTTC. Protein product: CSVELGLEGQFF.

This clonotype was observed at least ten times. V and J are TRBV7-2 and TRBJ2-7; TRBD1 might be the D (5 bases). V gave up 1 base and J gave up 2 bases, with 9 bases separating them. The V gene's germline CDR1 is SGHTA and CDR2 FQGNSA. The CDR3 is made up of 14 amino acids. DNA for the CDR3: TGTGCCAGCAGCTTAGGGGGCGGAACCTACGAGCAGTACTTC. Amino acids: CASSLGGGTYEQYF.

This clonotype has a handful of counts. The V gene is TRBV7-2, the J gene TRBJ2-5, with D unresolved. This CDR3 region has 13 residues. V lost 6 bases and J lost 5, with 13 bases in between. The germline V gene has CDR1 SGHTA and CDR2 FQGNSA. The CDR3 nucleotides are TGTGCCAGCAGTTATCTAGGGTCGGAGACCCAGTACTTC. It is translated as CASSYLGSETQYF.

This clonotype was seen more than once but under ten times. This sequence joins TRBV14 and TRBJ2-5; D call uncertain. The J call may be mistaken, given a closer DNA end match to TRBJ2-1. The CDR3 runs 12 residues. The germline CDR1 and CDR2 sequences are SGHDN and FVKESK. The CDR3 loop is CASSPTSNEQFF. For the CDR3, the DNA is TGTGCCAGCAGCCCCACGTCTAATGAGCAGTTCTTC.

This sequence joins TRBV7-9 and TRBJ2-2, with D unresolved. With 6 bases removed from V and 0 bases from J, the gap between germline ends came to 11 bases. In germline, CDR1 is SEHNR, CDR2 FQNEAQ (reference sequence). The CDR3 runs to 15 residues. The CDR3 DNA follows: TGTGCCAGCAGGTCGGACGGAACGAACACCGGGGAGCTGTTTTTT. This sequence encodes CASRSDGTNTGELFF.

In this sample, this clonotype turned up a few times. This sequence joins TRBV6-5 and TRBJ2-7; 7 bases are a match to TRBD2. The CDR3 loop spans 15 amino acids. CDR1 and CDR2 from the germline V gene are MNHEY and SVGAGI. The V gene end was trimmed by 6 bases and the J gene end by 6 bases; junction bases not matched to a gene: 14. The CDR3 region is CASSLMTSTSREQYF. The DNA of the CDR3 is TGTGCCAGCAGCCTGATGACTAGCACCTCTCGCGAGCAGTACTTC.

Ten or more counts support this clonotype. This chain uses TRBV27 with TRBJ2-7; a possible D gene is TRBD1 (6 bases). The CDR3 has 13 amino acids. Germline-derived CDR1 and CDR2 are MNHEY and SMNVEV (reference sequence). The germline V and J ends were trimmed by 0 bases and 4 bases, with 7 bases remaining between them. The CDR3 region is CASSLSQGYEQYF. The CDR3 DNA follows: TGTGCCAGCAGTTTATCTCAGGGGTACGAGCAGTACTTC.

The DNA for the CDR3 is TGTGCCAGCAGCTATGGACAGCCTAATGAAAAACTGTTTTTT. Its translation is CASSYGQPNEKLFF. V and J are TRBV27 and TRBJ1-4; the D gene is possibly TRBD1 (6 bases). Per the germline V gene, CDR1 is MNHEY and CDR2 is SMNVEV (reference sequence). This CDR3 comprises 14 residues. Deletions cut 6 bases from V and 3 bases from J, with 11 bases between. The full variable domain, rest sourced from reference TRBV27 and TRBJ1-4, is EAQVTQNPRYLITVTGKKLTVTCSQNMNHEYMSWYRQDPGLGLRQIYYSMNVEVTDKGDVPEGYKVSRKEKRNFPLILESPSPNQTSLYFCASSYGQPNEKLFFGSGTQLSVL.